This TCR beta chain was recorded in a study of human T cells and chemical hapten exposure. Study summary: While the approximately 23-week study was under way, patients received diphenylcyclopropenone on the scalp every week. Notes on the study in general: The count of PT1 expanded TCRs correlated positively with patch test score. Expanded TCRs showed more large CDR3 clusters than pre-sensitization or healthy control sets. Alopecia in all donors means immunity may differ from healthy individuals.

This clonotype was picked up many times. The antigen remains unidentified. TCRdb re-analysed the RACE reads in MiXCR, keeping a single row per CDR3 protein. The profile shows some 380,000 distinct CDR3 sequences, about 4.8% of them singletons. Indicated time point: patch test 1, 2 weeks after DPC sensitization. Regarding treatment: therapeutic diphenylcyclopropenone sensitization with weekly scalp DPC. The sequences come from whole blood, collected in connection with sensitization to the hapten diphenylcyclopropenone (DPC). The sequence came from a woman in her forties or fifties with alopecia areata. Some clones in this sample may be carry-over from other donors' samples.

The chain's CDR3 is CASSSAGGAHNEQFF. The CDR3 bases are TGTGCCAGCAGCTCAGCGGGGGGCGCCCACAATGAGCAGTTCTTC. This sequence joins TRBV5-5 and TRBJ2-1, with 9 bases aligning to TRBD2. CDR1 is SGHKS, CDR2 YYEKEE, per germline (reference sequence). The CDR3 runs 15 residues. After removal of 3 bases from V and 5 bases from J, the junction contained 6 bases not matched to a gene.